Described below is a single T cell receptor (beta chain) sequence and its context. The CDR3 sequence is 13 residues long. Trimming removed 2 bases at V and 6 bases at J, with 10 bases between. Per germline, CDR1 LNHDA and CDR2 SQIVND (reference sequence). Clones were read by immunoSEQ multiplex PCR, and TCRdb kept only the in-frame ones, dropping some. Of around 2.1 million clones in the sample, 85% to 95% are singletons; the top ten hold 1.5% to 2%. CD8 cells regarded as naive lacked CD45RO, were positively chosen for CCR7, and omitted terminally differentiated effector memory CD45RA+ cells. The data belong to a study of shared clonotypes between healthy human individuals.

The chain couples TRBV19 to TRBJ1-2; no clear D. The material sequenced was naive CD8+ T cells from PBMCs. The TCR originated in a man between 18 and 35 years old in good health. Some clones in this sample may be carry-over from other donors' samples. This CDR3 reads CASSIRGSDGYTF. The CDR3 region has the DNA TGTGCCAGTAGTATAAGAGGGTCCGATGGCTACACCTTC. The whole variable domain, filled in from reference TRBV19 and TRBJ1-2, reads DGGITQSPKYLFRKEGQNVTLSCEQNLNHDAMYWYRQDPGQGLRLIYYSQIVNDFQKGDIAEGYSVSREKKESFPLTVTSAQKNPTAFYLCASSIRGSDGYTFGSGTRLTVV.